These 29 T cell receptor beta chains share one sample of origin, sequenced in a study of cytomegalovirus exposure and HLA in healthy donors. Vbeta (60) and Jbeta (13) primers were used in the PCR. Some clones are missing from TCRdb's copy, which holds only in-frame ones; the method was immunoSEQ multiplex PCR. The sample includes 200,000 or so clones, roughly 80% of them seen just once. What was sequenced was PBMCs. The origin of the receptors is a boy between 10 and 17 years old in good health and CMV-seronegative.

The rearrangement joins TRBV5-4 to TRBJ2-1, with a weak D call TRBD1 (5 bases). Germline CDR1 is SGHNT and CDR2 is YYREEE (reference sequence). V lost 5 bases, J lost 2 bases, and 14 bases lay in between. The CDR3 spans 15 residues. CDR3 region: CASRPEGAAYNEQFF. The CDR3, as DNA: TGTGCCAGCAGACCGGAAGGGGCGGCCTACAATGAGCAGTTCTTC.

The count of this clone is one. V gene TRBV11-1 combines with J gene TRBJ2-1; 8 nucleotides align to TRBD2. This CDR3 spans 16 amino acids. CDR1 and CDR2 from the germline V gene are SGHAT and FQDESV (reference sequence). Trimming took 5 bases from V and 0 from J; bases not matched to a gene: 6. CDR3 in amino acids: CASSRLTSGSYNEQFF. CDR3 coding DNA: TGTGCCAGCAGCCGACTCACTAGCGGCTCCTACAATGAGCAGTTCTTC.

V gene TRBV19 combines with J gene TRBJ2-5; 12 bases agree with TRBD2. V gave up 2 bases and J gave up 5 bases; unmatched junction bases: 12. Per the germline V gene, CDR1 is LNHDA and CDR2 is SQIVND (reference sequence). The CDR3 is made up of 18 amino acids. CDR3 nucleotide sequence: TGTGCCAGTAGTATAAAAGGTCTAGCGGGAGGGGTTGTCGAGACCCAGTACTTC. It is translated as CASSIKGLAGGVVETQYF.

This chain uses TRBV10-2 with TRBJ2-7; a possible D gene is TRBD2 (6 bases). The CDR3 contains 15 residues. V was clipped by 3 bases and J by 4 bases, with 16 bases between them. Germline assignment: CDR1 WSHSY and CDR2 SAAADI. Here the CDR3 DNA reads TGCGCCAGCAGTGATCTCCTGACTAGTAGGTACGAGCAGTACTTC. It yields the protein CASSDLLTSRYEQYF.

This chain joins TRBV19 and TRBJ2-3; no definite D call. The ends were cut back, 9 bases at V and 2 bases at J, with 6 bases in the middle. Germline-derived CDR1 and CDR2 are LNHDA and SQIVND (reference sequence). The CDR3 covers 11 residues. The CDR3 here is CASSYTDTQYF. CDR3 in DNA: TGTGCCAGCTCGTACACAGATACGCAGTATTTT.

This clone showed up just once. The V gene is TRBV2, the J gene TRBJ1-2, with D tentatively TRBD1 (5 bases). The CDR3 totals 16 residues. V lost 1 base and J 1 base, leaving 13 bases between the germline ends. Germline CDR1 reads SNHLY; CDR2 reads FYNNEI. CDR3 sequence reads: CASSEDSSRDNYGYTF. Here the CDR3 DNA reads TGTGCCAGCAGTGAAGATTCTTCCAGGGATAACTATGGCTACACCTTC.

The rearrangement links TRBV25-1 to TRBJ1-2; D perhaps matches TRBD1 (5 bases). The CDR3 has 14 residues. Trimming stripped 5 bases from V and 5 bases from J, with 15 bases between. The germline V gene has CDR1 MGHDK and CDR2 SYGVNS. The CDR3 DNA sequence: TGTGCCAGCAGTACGGCAGGGCTTCTTTATGGCTACACCTTC. This sequence encodes CASSTAGLLYGYTF.

For this clone: The germline gene is not matched at one end of the junction; a read error may be the cause. This chain joins TRBV7-7 and TRBJ2-1, with D perhaps matching TRBD1 (6 bases). The germline V gene encodes CDR1 SSHAT and CDR2 FNYEAQ (reference sequence). The CDR3 contains 14 residues. The CDR3 DNA sequence: TGTGCTAGCAGCTTAGCGAGGACAGTCAATGAGCAGTTCTTC. Translating gives CASSLARTVNEQFF.

The V gene is TRBV6-5, the J gene TRBJ2-2; 13 nucleotides line up with TRBD2. Per the germline V gene, CDR1 is MNHEY and CDR2 is SVGAGI. The CDR3 runs to 16 residues. The V and J ends lost 4 bases and 8 bases, in that order; junction bases with no gene match: 7. The CDR3 region is CASSFRTSGRKGELFF. CDR3 coding DNA: TGTGCCAGCAGTTTTCGGACTAGCGGGAGAAAAGGGGAGCTGTTTTTT.

V and J are TRBV27 and TRBJ2-3; TRBD2 might be the D (6 bases). The CDR3 is 15 residues long. From germline, CDR1 is MNHEY and CDR2 SMNVEV (reference sequence). Trimming took off 2 bases at V and 1 base at J, with 10 bases between the two ends. The CDR3 is CASSLRWGGTDTQYF. DNA for the CDR3: TGTGCCAGCAGTTTACGGTGGGGGGGCACAGATACGCAGTATTTT.

This sequence joins TRBV7-2 and TRBJ2-6; D might be TRBD1 (6 bases). Trimming cost V 1 base and J 3 bases, with 13 bases left between them. The CDR3 is 17 amino acids. The germline V gene has CDR1 SGHTA and CDR2 FQGNSA. This CDR3 reads CASSLDWGRGGANVLTF. CDR3 DNA sequence: TGTGCCAGCAGCTTAGATTGGGGGCGCGGTGGGGCCAACGTCCTGACTTTC. Supplemented by reference TRBV7-2 and TRBJ2-6, the full variable domain reads GAGVSQSPSNKVTEKGKDVELRCDPISGHTALYWYRQSLGQGLEFLIYFQGNSAPDKSGLPSDRFSAERTGGSVSTLTIQRTQQEDSAVYLCASSLDWGRGGANVLTFGAGSRLTVL.

The CDR3 spells CATQPLSNSPLHF. DNA for the CDR3: TGTGCCACACAGCCGCTATCCAATTCACCCCTCCACTTT. The chain has TRBV6-5 and TRBJ1-6; no reliable D call. V lost 10 bases, J lost 7 bases, and 14 bases lay in between. The CDR3 spans 13 residues. CDR1 is MNHEY, CDR2 SVGAGI, per germline.

This clone was detected only once. The rearrangement uses TRBV6-4 and TRBJ2-3; 9 bases line up with TRBD2. V gave up 5 bases and J gave up 4 bases; unmatched junction bases: 4. Germline V lookup: CDR1 MRHNA, CDR2 SNTAGT. The CDR3 has 14 amino acids. CDR3 nucleotides: TGTGCCAGCAGTTTAGCGGGAGAAGCAGATACGCAGTATTTT. It encodes CASSLAGEADTQYF.

V usage is TRBV30 and J usage is TRBJ1-2, with D perhaps TRBD1 (5 bases). There are 14 residues in the CDR3. CDR1 is GTSNPN, CDR2 SVGIG, per germline (reference sequence). Trimming removed 7 bases at V and 4 bases at J, with 19 bases between. This chain's CDR3 is CALTSGVRIYGYTF. The CDR3 coding sequence is TGTGCCTTAACTTCGGGGGTTCGGATCTATGGCTACACCTTC.

V is TRBV15 and J is TRBJ1-3, with unresolved D. The V end was cut by 8 bases, the J end by 0 bases, with 8 bases between. In germline, CDR1 is LNHNV, CDR2 YYDKDF (reference sequence). The CDR3 has 13 residues. CDR3 bases: TGTGCCACCGCACTGCGCTCTGGAAACACCATATATTTT. Protein product: CATALRSGNTIYF.

Concerning this clone: A read error may account for a junction end that differs from germline. This chain links TRBV7-7 with TRBJ2-1, with 10 bases identical to TRBD1. The germline V gene encodes CDR1 SSHAT and CDR2 FNYEAQ (reference sequence). The CDR3 sequence is 17 residues long. The CDR3: CASSPTRGTGANNEQFF. The CDR3 DNA reads as TGTGCTAGCAGCCCAACCCGAGGGACAGGGGCTAACAATGAGCAGTTCTTC.

The chain has TRBV5-1 and TRBJ2-3; 8 bases fit TRBD2. The germline V gene encodes CDR1 SGHRS and CDR2 YFSETQ. V lost 0 bases, J lost 6 bases, and 3 bases stayed unmatched. CDR3 length: 14 residues. The DNA of the CDR3 is TGCGCCAGCAGCTTGGTGTCTAGCGGGGATACGCAGTATTTT. This sequence encodes CASSLVSSGDTQYF.

This chain links TRBV7-9 with TRBJ1-4, with D perhaps TRBD1 (5 bases). Per the germline V gene, CDR1 is SEHNR and CDR2 is FQNEAQ (reference sequence). The germline V and J ends were trimmed by 5 bases and 5 bases, with 18 bases remaining between them. The length of the CDR3 is 16 residues. CDR3 amino acids: CASSRLAGRLNEKLFF. The CDR3 region has the DNA TGTGCCAGCAGCCGACTGGCGGGACGGTTGAATGAAAAACTGTTTTTT.

The DNA for the CDR3 is TGTGCCAGCAGCTTAGACGATCGGGCCAAAAACATTCAGTACTTC. Translated, it gives CASSLDDRAKNIQYF. V gene TRBV7-2 combines with J gene TRBJ2-4, with D unresolved. Germline CDR1 and CDR2: SGHTA and FQGNSA. With 1 base removed from V and 1 base from J, the gap between germline ends came to 8 bases. There are 15 residues in the CDR3. Full variable domain (remainder filled in from reference TRBV7-2 and TRBJ2-4): GAGVSQSPSNKVTEKGKDVELRCDPISGHTALYWYRQSLGQGLEFLIYFQGNSAPDKSGLPSDRFSAERTGGSVSTLTIQRTQQEDSAVYLCASSLDDRAKNIQYFGAGTRLSVL.

The CDR3 sequence is CASRDRGLKSHGYTF. CDR3 in DNA: TGTGCCAGCAGGGACAGGGGCTTAAAATCTCATGGCTACACCTTC. J is TRBJ1-2 and V is TRBV5-6, with TRBD1 identical over 9 bases. V dropped 5 bases and J dropped 6; count of bases not matched to a gene: 11. From germline, CDR1 is SGHDT and CDR2 YYEEEE. There are 15 residues in the CDR3.

The genes are TRBV7-9 and TRBJ2-3, with D possibly TRBD2 on 5 matching bases. The CDR3 loop spans 13 amino acids. The V end lost 4 bases, the J end lost 4 bases, and 9 bases lay between the germline ends. Germline V gene data show CDR1 as SEHNR and CDR2 as FQNEAQ (reference sequence). CDR3 nucleotides: TGTGCCAGCAGCTCGGGAAGGTCAGATACGCAGTATTTT. Translated: CASSSGRSDTQYF.

This clone was detected a few times. The chain couples TRBV5-6 to TRBJ1-1; TRBD1 agrees at 7 bases. CDR1 is SGHDT and CDR2 is YYEEEE in the germline V gene. J gave up 4 bases and V 4 bases, and 10 bases lay outside the gene matches. This CDR3 spans 15 amino acids. The CDR3 DNA reads as TGTGCCAGCAGCCTACCCCCCAGGGACAGCACTGAAGCTTTCTTT. Residues: CASSLPPRDSTEAFF.

The DNA of the CDR3 is TGTGCCAGCAGCGCTACAGGTTTTCGTGGCTACACCTTC. Amino acid sequence: CASSATGFRGYTF. The rearrangement links TRBV5-4 to TRBJ1-2, with a possible D match to TRBD1 (5 bases). Germline V gives CDR1 SGHNT, CDR2 YYREEE (reference sequence). V was shortened by 4 bases and J by 7 bases, with 14 bases between the two germline ends. The CDR3 contains 13 residues.

V and J are TRBV10-3 and TRBJ2-2; TRBD1 matches 10 bases. The CDR3 contains 16 residues. J lost 5 bases, V lost 6 bases, and 9 bases had no gene match. The germline V gene encodes CDR1 ENHRY and CDR2 SYGVKD. The DNA for the CDR3 is TGTGCCATCAGGGACAGGGGGAATTCTTATACCGGGGAGCTGTTTTTT. This gives the protein CAIRDRGNSYTGELFF.

The J gene is TRBJ2-5, the V gene TRBV5-4; a possible D gene is TRBD2 (6 bases). CDR3 length: 13 amino acids. The V end was cut by 0 bases, the J end by 3 bases, with 6 bases between. CDR1 and CDR2 (germline): SGHNT, YYREEE (reference sequence). CDR3 in amino acids: CASSLVAEETQYF. The DNA of the CDR3 is TGTGCCAGCAGCTTGGTAGCGGAAGAGACCCAGTACTTC.

V and J are TRBV5-1 and TRBJ1-4, with 9 positions matching TRBD1. V shed 4 bases and J 6 bases; nucleotides not matched to a gene: 4. The CDR3 contains 14 residues. Per the germline V gene, CDR1 is SGHRS and CDR2 is YFSETQ. The CDR3: CASSPDRGHEKLFF. The CDR3 DNA follows: TGCGCCAGCAGCCCGGACAGGGGTCATGAAAAACTGTTTTTT.

Details on this clone: At one of its ends the junction is not consistent with the germline gene, which may arise from a read error. This rearrangement joins TRBV7-9 to TRBJ2-2; 13 bases fit TRBD2. The CDR3 totals 19 residues. Per germline, CDR1 SEHNR and CDR2 FQNEAQ (reference sequence). CDR3 sequence reads: CSSSSLLPGLAGWGGELFF. CDR3 bases: TGTTCCAGCAGCTCCCTGCTACCGGGACTAGCGGGATGGGGCGGGGAGCTGTTTTTT.

With respect to this clone: The junction and the germline gene differ at one end; a read error may be behind it. This chain uses TRBV6-5 with TRBJ2-6; D perhaps matches TRBD1 (5 bases). There are 16 residues in the CDR3. Germline CDR1 MNHEY, CDR2 SVGAGI. The CDR3 DNA is TGTGCCAGCAGTTACTCGCTTCCGTCTGGGGCCAACGTCCTGACTTTT. Translation gives CASSYSLPSGANVLTF.

This rearrangement joins TRBV7-9 to TRBJ1-4; 7 bases agree with TRBD1. The CDR3 is 16 residues long. Germline-derived CDR1 and CDR2 are SEHNR and FQNEAQ (reference sequence). The trim removed 5 bases at V and 4 bases at J, leaving 10 bases unmatched. CDR3 in DNA: TGTGCCAGCAGCCCTCCGACGGACAGGTTTAATGAAAAACTGTTTTTT. This gives the protein CASSPPTDRFNEKLFF.